The next 2 T cell receptor beta chains were all read from a single sample in a study of T cell changes during pregnancy in multiple sclerosis (dated by TCRdb to the late 2010s). The library was built by means of the immunoSEQ multiplex PCR assay. TCRdb stores this immuneACCESS table with in-frame sequences only. Part of the clones is absent; in the studies checked, under half of the shortfall reflects unresolved V genes, and no reason is known for the rest. The sample profile shows around 61,000 clones; about 87% of them were found once. Roughly 5.2% of the sample goes to the ten largest clones. Specimen: peripheral blood from another person, used as feeder cells. These receptors all stem from a human donor whose cells served as feeder cells for cultures in a pregnancy study.

The chain is built from TRBV9 and TRBJ1-4, with TRBD1 matching over 7 bases. Germline-derived CDR1 and CDR2 are SGDLS and YYNGEE. This CDR3 is built from 17 residues. J was trimmed by 5 bases and V by 0 bases; bases with no gene match: 10. CDR3: CASSVDPGTAGNEKLFF. CDR3 in DNA: TGTGCCAGCAGCGTAGACCCCGGGACAGCTGGGAATGAAAAACTGTTTTTT. Full variable domain (rest looked up from reference TRBV9 and TRBJ1-4): DSGVTQTPKHLITATGQRVTLRCSPRSGDLSVYWYQQSLDQGLQFLIQYYNGEERAKGNILERFSAQQFPDLHSELNLSSLELGDSALYFCASSVDPGTAGNEKLFFGSGTQLSVL.

This chain uses TRBV7-8 with TRBJ2-2, with D tentatively TRBD1 or TRBD2 (5 bases each). The germline CDR1 and CDR2 sequences are SGHVS and FQNEAQ. Trimming took off 4 bases at V and 3 bases at J, with 18 bases between the two ends. This CDR3 comprises 17 residues. The chain's CDR3 is CASSSVAGRVYTGELFF. CDR3 sequence (DNA): TGTGCCAGCAGCTCCGTTGCGGGCAGGGTCTACACCGGGGAGCTGTTTTTT.